The table lists the clone carrying this T cell receptor beta chain with a few counts. The data were taken from a study of identical twins. TCRdb reprocessed the 5' RACE reads via MiXCR and lists one record per CDR3 protein. The sample consists of 500,000 to 600,000 distinct CDR3 sequences, roughly a fifth of them appearing once. The V end lost 4 bases, the J end lost 0 bases, and 9 bases lay between the germline ends. The length of the CDR3 is 13 residues. Germline assignment: CDR1 SQVTM and CDR2 ANQGSEA. These data were also filed under a second study, of T cells expressing NK-cell markers.

The sequence was collected from a young woman in good health. This chain joins TRBV29-1 and TRBJ1-1, with a possible D match to TRBD1 (6 bases). The specimen was CD4+ T cells sorted from blood. CDR3 in amino acids: CSVVGQMNTEAFF. For the CDR3, the DNA is TGCAGCGTTGTAGGACAGATGAACACTGAAGCTTTCTTT.